This record looks at one T cell receptor beta chain sequence and its context. Its antigen remains unknown. Germline V gene data show CDR1 as MNHEY and CDR2 as SVGEGT. CDR3 length: 13 residues. J lost 8 bases, V lost 5 bases, and 6 bases had no gene match. Isolated PBMCs totaled at least 7 million in each sample. A J-beta primer mix and a sample-barcoded 5' primer were used in a second PCR of about 7 to 12 cycles. TCRdb recomputed calls from the 5' RACE reads with MiXCR, one row per CDR3 protein. In the table there are roughly 1,800,000 distinct CDR3 sequences, 49% of which are singletons. This sample is part of a study of blood T cells in healthy people across ages. The study, taken as a whole, reports: PBMC samples, being unsorted, prevented any conclusive comparison of naive and antigen-experienced cells.

This TCR was recovered from a woman in her thirties or forties in good health. This chain uses TRBV6-2 or TRBV6-3 with TRBJ1-2, with 9 nucleotides matching TRBD1. Material: blood. CDR3 sequence: CASSPSGQGGYTF. As DNA, the CDR3 is TGTGCCAGCAGTCCTTCGGGACAGGGAGGCTACACCTTC.